These 25 T cell receptor beta chains were sequenced from one sample in a study of blood T cell repertoires in COVID-19. Libraries were prepared by immunoSEQ multiplex PCR; TCRdb keeps only in-frame clonotypes and omits some of them. The sample consists of some 45,000 clones, 80% of them appearing once. Input material: peripheral blood. These receptors were collected from a man in his 70s with acute or convalescent COVID-19.

The J gene is TRBJ2-5, the V gene TRBV19, with D maybe TRBD1 (5 bases). The CDR3 is 12 residues long. From germline, CDR1 is LNHDA and CDR2 SQIVND (reference sequence). V was clipped by 5 bases and J by 5 bases, with 9 bases between them. The chain's CDR3 is CASSSGWETQYF. The CDR3 nucleotides are TGTGCCAGTAGTTCAGGGTGGGAGACCCAGTACTTC.

V is TRBV29-1 and J is TRBJ2-2, with D possibly matching TRBD2 (5 bases). Trimming pared 4 bases from V and 2 bases from J, leaving 14 bases between. This CDR3 comprises 15 residues. Germline V gene sequence: CDR1 SQVTM, CDR2 ANQGSEA. In DNA, the CDR3 is TGCAGCGTTGCTTTCGCTAGCACCAACACCGGGGAGCTGTTTTTT. As protein: CSVAFASTNTGELFF.

The chain links TRBV7-2 to TRBJ2-7; 10 bases align to TRBD1. The V and J ends lost 5 bases and 7 bases, in that order; junction bases with no gene match: 8. The CDR3 is made up of 14 amino acids. Germline assignment: CDR1 SGHTA and CDR2 FQGNSA. In DNA form, the CDR3 reads TGTGCCAGCAGCCTCGGACAGGGGGACTTAGAGCAGTACTTC. Translation gives CASSLGQGDLEQYF. Together with reference TRBV7-2 and TRBJ2-7, the CDR3 gives the full variable domain: GAGVSQSPSNKVTEKGKDVELRCDPISGHTALYWYRQSLGQGLEFLIYFQGNSAPDKSGLPSDRFSAERTGGSVSTLTIQRTQQEDSAVYLCASSLGQGDLEQYFGPGTRLTVT.

V gene TRBV20-1 combines with J gene TRBJ2-5, with unresolved D. The V gene lost 3 bases and the J gene lost 2 bases, with 10 bases spanning the gap. The CDR3 sequence is 13 residues long. Germline V gene sequence: CDR1 DFQATT, CDR2 SNEGSKA (reference sequence). CDR3 coding DNA: TGCAGTGCTAGTTTGGGCAGTCAAGAGACCCAGTACTTC. Residues: CSASLGSQETQYF.

The V call is TRBV5-1, the J call TRBJ2-1, with 10 bases that match TRBD2. The V and J ends lost 4 bases and 3 bases, in that order; junction bases with no gene match: 4. CDR3 length: 15 amino acids. Germline assignment: CDR1 SGHRS and CDR2 YFSETQ. CDR3 DNA sequence: TGCGCCAGCAGCGCAGCGGGGGGGAGCTACAATGAGCAGTTCTTC. It is translated as CASSAAGGSYNEQFF.

V gene TRBV7-2 combines with J gene TRBJ1-1; 7 bases map to TRBD1. V lost 5 bases to trimming and J lost 4 bases; unmatched junction nucleotides: 10. CDR1 and CDR2 (germline): SGHTA, FQGNSA. The CDR3 runs to 15 residues. The CDR3 spells CASSTGTVRATEAFF. The CDR3 DNA is TGTGCCAGCAGCACCGGGACAGTGCGGGCCACTGAAGCTTTCTTT.

This rearrangement joins TRBV24-1 to TRBJ2-3; the match to TRBD1 covers 11 bases. V lost 9 bases, J lost 2 bases, and 6 bases stayed unmatched. CDR1 is KGHDR and CDR2 is SFDVKD in the germline V gene. The CDR3 loop spans 15 amino acids. The CDR3 sequence: CATGGGQGDTDTQYF. The CDR3 DNA sequence: TGTGCCACCGGAGGGGGACAGGGGGACACAGATACGCAGTATTTT.

The V call is TRBV19, the J call TRBJ2-7; 8 nucleotides agree with TRBD1. Germline V CDR1 and CDR2: LNHDA, SQIVND (reference sequence). The CDR3 extends over 14 amino acids. J gave up 1 base and V 8 bases, and 7 bases lay outside the gene matches. CDR3 bases: TGTGCCAGTCGAACCCGGACAGGGTCCTACGAGCAGTACTTC. Translated, it gives CASRTRTGSYEQYF. The full variable domain, in which reference TRBV19 and TRBJ2-7 provide the parts outside the CDR3, is DGGITQSPKYLFRKEGQNVTLSCEQNLNHDAMYWYRQDPGQGLRLIYYSQIVNDFQKGDIAEGYSVSREKKESFPLTVTSAQKNPTAFYLCASRTRTGSYEQYFGPGTRLTVT.

The V gene is TRBV9, the J gene TRBJ2-4; 7 bases align to TRBD2. V shed 0 bases and J 6 bases; nucleotides not matched to a gene: 3. This CDR3 comprises 14 residues. Germline CDR1 SGDLS, CDR2 YYNGEE. CDR3 bases: TGTGCCAGCAGCGTAGCCCCGGGAGGAAACATTCAGTACTTC. It is translated as CASSVAPGGNIQYF. The complete variable domain, with remaining parts taken from reference TRBV9 and TRBJ2-4, reads DSGVTQTPKHLITATGQRVTLRCSPRSGDLSVYWYQQSLDQGLQFLIQYYNGEERAKGNILERFSAQQFPDLHSELNLSSLELGDSALYFCASSVAPGGNIQYFGAGTRLSVL.

The V gene is TRBV5-1, the J gene TRBJ2-3, with D possibly matching TRBD1 (5 bases). V dropped 4 bases and J dropped 2 bases, with 11 bases sitting between them. The germline gives CDR1 SGHRS, CDR2 YFSETQ. The CDR3 totals 14 residues. This CDR3 is CASSDGHSTDTQYF. CDR3 DNA: TGCGCCAGCAGCGATGGACATTCCACAGATACGCAGTATTTT.

This clone is a singleton in its sample. The V gene is TRBV9, the J gene TRBJ1-3; D is undetermined. The CDR3 covers 13 residues. The V end lost 3 bases, the J end lost 4 bases, and 8 bases lay between the germline ends. Per germline, CDR1 SGDLS and CDR2 YYNGEE. CDR3 protein: CASSANTGNTIYF. As DNA, the CDR3 is TGTGCCAGCAGCGCCAACACCGGAAACACCATATATTTT.

This clone has more than one count but fewer than ten. J is TRBJ2-7 and V is TRBV6-2 or TRBV6-3; 10 bases align to TRBD2. There are 15 residues in the CDR3. CDR1 is MNHEY and CDR2 is SVGEGT in the germline V gene. J gave up 0 bases and V 5 bases, and 4 bases lay outside the gene matches. CDR3 nucleotides: TGTGCCAGCAGTACCTCTAGCGGGGGCTCCTACGAGCAGTACTTC. It is translated as CASSTSSGGSYEQYF.

This rearrangement joins TRBV15 to TRBJ2-2, with TRBD2 as a possible D gene (5 bases). The CDR3 is made up of 15 amino acids. V was clipped by 1 base and J by 4 bases, with 10 bases between them. The germline V gene encodes CDR1 LNHNV and CDR2 YYDKDF (reference sequence). CDR3 DNA sequence: TGTGCCACCAGCAGAGGTAGCGCCCGCACCGGGGAGCTGTTTTTT. It translates to CATSRGSARTGELFF.

The rearrangement links TRBV19 to TRBJ1-3; 7 positions match TRBD1. CDR1 LNHDA and CDR2 SQIVND come from the germline V gene (reference sequence). The CDR3 is 16 amino acids. V lost 4 bases and J lost 1; bases outside the gene matches: 7. CDR3 coding DNA: TGTGCCAGTAGTACGGACAGGCACCATTCTGGAAACACCATATATTTT. The encoded protein is CASSTDRHHSGNTIYF.

The genes are TRBV12-3 or TRBV12-4 and TRBJ1-1, with D perhaps TRBD1 (6 bases). The CDR3 has 13 amino acids. V lost 2 bases, J lost 6 bases, and 10 bases lay in between. The CDR3 bases are TGTGCCAGCAGTTTACAGGGGATGTCTGAAGCTTTCTTT. Its translation is CASSLQGMSEAFF.

The V gene is TRBV12-5, the J gene TRBJ1-2; a weak D match, TRBD1 (6 bases). Trimming removed 3 bases from V and 3 bases from J, with 11 bases in between. The CDR3 consists of 14 residues. Germline V gene sequence: CDR1 LGHNT, CDR2 FRNRAP. The CDR3 reads CASGFGRGHYGYTF. The CDR3 region has the DNA TGTGCTAGTGGTTTCGGCAGGGGCCACTATGGCTACACCTTC.

This clone has more than one count but fewer than ten. V usage is TRBV11-2 and J usage is TRBJ1-2; D is undetermined. CDR1 and CDR2 from the germline V gene are SGHAT and FQNNGV. The CDR3 totals 14 residues. V was pared by 0 bases and J by 4 bases, with 9 bases between. CDR3 sequence reads: CASSLDGGSYGYTF. The CDR3 DNA reads as TGTGCCAGCAGCTTAGATGGCGGCAGCTATGGCTACACCTTC.

The V call is TRBV27, the J call TRBJ1-2; maybe TRBD1 (6 bases). The CDR3 sequence is 15 residues long. V was shortened by 6 bases and J by 4 bases, with 18 bases between the two germline ends. CDR1 MNHEY and CDR2 SMNVEV come from the germline V gene (reference sequence). The CDR3 coding sequence is TGTGCCAGCAGGACGGGGGGGCCCCGGGCCTATGGCTACACCTTC. Its protein is CASRTGGPRAYGYTF.

The V and J genes are TRBV21-1 and TRBJ2-3; the table gives TRBD1 as D, unverified against the DNA. TRBV21-1 corresponds to a pseudogene. The CDR3 contains 16 residues. The CDR3: CASSAIGTGLTDTQYF. CDR3 bases: TGTGCCAGCAGCGCCATAGGGACAGGGTTAACAGATACGCAGTATTTT.

In this sample, this clone turned up a few times. The chain recombines TRBV4-1 with TRBJ2-7; TRBD2 aligns across 7 bases. The CDR3 has 14 amino acids. Germline assignment: CDR1 MGHRA and CDR2 YSYEKL. V was clipped by 4 bases and J by 6 bases; unmatched bases: 9. The CDR3 here is CASSPQWEGREQYF. The CDR3 DNA is TGCGCCAGCAGCCCTCAATGGGAGGGTCGCGAGCAGTACTTC.

This clone was seen once. This sequence joins TRBV5-5 and TRBJ2-3; the D gene is possibly TRBD2 (5 bases). The V gene's germline CDR1 is SGHKS and CDR2 YYEKEE (reference sequence). The V and J ends lost 1 base and 6 bases respectively, with 12 bases between them. The CDR3 extends over 14 amino acids. DNA for the CDR3: TGTGCCAGCAGCTTGTTAATTACGGGGGATACGCAGTATTTT. The encoded protein is CASSLLITGDTQYF.

The J gene is TRBJ2-5, the V gene TRBV7-9; D unclear. Trimming shortened V by 1 base and J by 1 base, and 10 bases separated the two germline ends. The CDR3 covers 15 residues. Germline loops: CDR1 SEHNR, CDR2 FQNEAQ (reference sequence). The CDR3 spells CASSLGRSIQETQYF. The CDR3, as DNA: TGTGCCAGCAGCTTAGGCAGGTCGATCCAAGAGACCCAGTACTTC.

V gene TRBV6-6 combines with J gene TRBJ1-1; perhaps TRBD1 as D (5 bases). Germline loops: CDR1 MNHNY, CDR2 SVGAGI (reference sequence). The CDR3 is made up of 17 amino acids. Trimming took off 5 bases at V and 2 bases at J, with 21 bases between the two ends. The CDR3 DNA sequence: TGTGCCAGCAGTCAGAATCCGGGAGGGAGGGGAAACACTGAAGCTTTCTTT. Translation gives CASSQNPGGRGNTEAFF.

This rearrangement joins TRBV6-6 to TRBJ2-6, with TRBD1 identical over 7 bases. Germline assignment: CDR1 MNHNY and CDR2 SVGAGI (reference sequence). With V trimmed by 5 bases and J by 0 bases, 10 bases remained unmatched. There are 18 residues in the CDR3. This CDR3 reads CASSQRTGDSSGANVLTF. DNA for the CDR3: TGTGCCAGCAGTCAAAGGACAGGTGATAGCTCTGGGGCCAACGTCCTGACTTTC.

The chain carries TRBV9 and TRBJ1-1; no clear D. Germline lookup yields CDR1 SGDLS and CDR2 YYNGEE. This CDR3 is 15 amino acids long. V gave up 1 base and J gave up 7 bases, with 17 bases separating them. This CDR3 is CASSVSSNRISEAFF. The CDR3 DNA reads TGTGCCAGCAGCGTATCCTCTAACAGAATCAGTGAAGCTTTCTTT.